One sample yielded the 26 T cell receptor beta chains listed below, sequenced in a study of somatic mutations in cytotoxic T cells in rheumatoid arthritis. This table comes from immunoSEQ multiplex PCR, and its TCRdb copy is limited to in-frame clones, with some not included. The sample has 15,000 to 20,000 clones; over 60% are singletons. Sequenced input: CD8+ T cells sorted from blood. These TCRs come from an adult with rheumatoid arthritis.

DNA of the CDR3: TGTGCCAGTAGTGCGCGAACCGGTATGAACACTGAAGCTTTCTTT. This encodes CASSARTGMNTEAFF. The chain is built from TRBV19 and TRBJ1-1; no firm D call. Germline V lookup: CDR1 LNHDA, CDR2 SQIVND (reference sequence). V lost 5 bases and J lost 0, with 13 bases in between. CDR3 size: 15 residues.

The chain joins TRBV5-1 to TRBJ2-1; D gene ambiguous. Between the trimmed V and J ends, which lost 3 bases and 7 bases, there was a span of 17 bases. CDR3 size: 15 residues. CDR1 and CDR2 (germline): SGHRS, YFSETQ. CDR3 in amino acids: CASSSDSPGLNEQFF. The DNA for the CDR3 is TGCGCCAGCAGCTCTGACTCCCCTGGGTTAAATGAGCAGTTCTTC.

The J gene is TRBJ2-3, the V gene TRBV5-5; D unresolved. The germline V gene has CDR1 SGHKS and CDR2 YYEKEE (reference sequence). The CDR3 loop spans 13 amino acids. V lost 3 bases to trimming and J lost 4 bases, with 9 bases between them. The CDR3 DNA sequence: TGTGCCAGCAGCTCAGATTGGGCAGATACGCAGTATTTT. Translating gives CASSSDWADTQYF.

The genes are TRBV7-2 and TRBJ1-5; 7 nucleotides agree with TRBD1. The CDR3 has 15 residues. V gave up 1 base and J gave up 5 bases; unmatched junction bases: 5. Germline CDR1 and CDR2: SGHTA and FQGNSA. This CDR3 is CASSLGRGRDQPQHF. CDR3 nucleotides: TGTGCCAGCAGCTTAGGTAGGGGGCGCGATCAGCCCCAGCATTTT.

This clone was detected only a few times. The J gene is TRBJ1-2, the V gene TRBV15; D remains unclear. The ends were cut back, 0 bases at V and 2 bases at J, with 10 bases in the middle. The CDR3 totals 15 residues. Germline V gene lookup returns CDR1 LNHNV and CDR2 YYDKDF (reference sequence). In DNA form, the CDR3 reads TGTGCCACCAGCAGAGATAGATTGGGGAACTATGGCTACACCTTC. Translated: CATSRDRLGNYGYTF.

The count of this clone is one. This chain links TRBV6-5 with TRBJ2-1, with D possibly called TRBD1 or TRBD2 (6 bases each). This CDR3 has 14 amino acids. CDR1 is MNHEY, CDR2 SVGAGI, per germline. V gave up 6 bases and J gave up 9 bases, with 18 bases separating them. The DNA for the CDR3 is TGTGCCAGCAGATCCCGGGGGCCTCGGGGTGAGCAGTTCTTC. Translated: CASRSRGPRGEQFF.

This rearrangement joins TRBV28 to TRBJ2-5, with TRBD1 as a possible D gene (5 bases). V was cut by 3 bases and J by 2 bases, with 22 bases left in between. The CDR3 runs to 18 residues. CDR1 and CDR2 (germline): MDHEN, SYDVKM. The CDR3 loop reads CASSLWGTWGGTQETQYF. The CDR3 bases are TGTGCCAGCAGTTTGTGGGGTACCTGGGGCGGTACTCAAGAGACCCAGTACTTC.

The chain links TRBV13 to TRBJ1-1, with D maybe TRBD1 (5 bases). Trimming took 6 bases from V and 4 from J, leaving 15 bases between them. This CDR3 region has 14 residues. The V gene's germline CDR1 is PRHDT and CDR2 FYEKMQ (reference sequence). As DNA, the CDR3 is TGTGCCAGCAGATGGCGGGGGACGGGCACTGAAGCTTTCTTT. This translates into CASRWRGTGTEAFF. Complete variable domain (other parts from reference TRBV13 and TRBJ1-1): AAGVIQSPRHLIKEKRETATLKCYPIPRHDTVYWYQQGPGQDPQFLISFYEKMQSDKGSIPDRFSAQQFSDYHSELNMSSLELGDSALYFCASRWRGTGTEAFFGQGTRLTVV.

The chain links TRBV7-6 to TRBJ2-3; D possibly matches TRBD1 or TRBD2 (5 bases each). Looked up from germline, CDR1 is SGHVS and CDR2 is FNYEAQ. The CDR3 contains 18 residues. Between the trimmed V and J ends, which lost 5 bases and 3 bases, there was a span of 24 bases. The CDR3 spells CASSVGRADSTGTDTQYF. CDR3 coding DNA: TGTGCCAGCAGCGTGGGACGAGCCGACTCGACGGGTACAGATACGCAGTATTTT.

This chain uses TRBV6-5 with TRBJ2-5; 7 bases agree with TRBD2. The CDR3 sequence is 16 residues long. With V trimmed by 4 bases and J by 4 bases, 12 bases remained unmatched. Per germline, CDR1 MNHEY and CDR2 SVGAGI. CDR3 in amino acids: CASSLNSGEGGETQYF. In DNA form, the CDR3 reads TGTGCCAGCAGTTTAAATAGTGGGGAGGGAGGAGAGACCCAGTACTTC.

The chain recombines TRBV27 with TRBJ1-1, with D hard to call. The CDR3 extends over 13 amino acids. Looked up from germline, CDR1 is MNHEY and CDR2 is SMNVEV (reference sequence). With 2 bases removed from V and 1 base from J, the gap between germline ends came to 5 bases. This CDR3 is CASSLTPNTEAFF. CDR3 nucleotide sequence: TGTGCCAGCAGTTTAACACCGAACACTGAAGCTTTCTTT.

This chain links TRBV5-1 with TRBJ2-7; tentatively, D is TRBD1 (6 bases). CDR3 length equals 14 residues. Between the trimmed V and J ends, which lost 3 bases and 5 bases, there was a span of 15 bases. Germline loops: CDR1 SGHRS, CDR2 YFSETQ. In nucleotides, the CDR3 is TGCGCCAGCAGCTCACACACAGGGTTTAACGAGCAGTACTTC. Residues: CASSSHTGFNEQYF.

The J gene is TRBJ2-7, the V gene TRBV6-1; D remains ambiguous. V lost 1 base and J lost 4, with 14 bases in between. The CDR3 runs 15 residues. Germline loops: CDR1 MNHNS, CDR2 SASEGT. DNA for the CDR3: TGTGCCAGCAGTGAAGGGATCGGGTATGGTTACGAGCAGTACTTC. The encoded protein is CASSEGIGYGYEQYF.

The chain carries TRBV27 and TRBJ2-7; tentative D call: TRBD1 (6 bases). This CDR3 contains 16 residues. CDR1 is MNHEY, CDR2 SMNVEV, per germline (reference sequence). The V and J ends lost 4 bases and 5 bases respectively, with 21 bases between them. The CDR3 sequence is CASSSQGRQGMDEQYF. The CDR3 DNA reads as TGTGCCAGCAGTTCGCAGGGGCGCCAAGGGATGGACGAGCAGTACTTC.

Sample share makes this clone medium-sized (0.01 to 0.1%). CDR3 amino acids: CASSLRTGGSYEQYF. CDR3 nucleotides: TGTGCCAGCAGCCTTAGGACAGGGGGCTCCTACGAGCAGTACTTC. The chain is built from TRBV7-6 and TRBJ2-7; TRBD1 matches 10 bases. The CDR3 sequence is 15 residues long. After removal of 5 bases from V and 0 bases from J, the junction contained 4 bases not matched to a gene. In germline, CDR1 is SGHVS, CDR2 FNYEAQ.

The J gene is TRBJ2-3, the V gene TRBV25-1; D ambiguous. This CDR3 spans 18 amino acids. Per germline, CDR1 MGHDK and CDR2 SYGVNS. Trimming shortened V by 1 base and J by 0 bases, and 17 bases separated the two germline ends. For the CDR3, the DNA is TGTGCCAGCAGTGAATTAGTTCTCCGGTCTTCTAGCACAGATACGCAGTATTTT. This translates into CASSELVLRSSSTDTQYF.

V is TRBV27 and J is TRBJ2-7, with TRBD1 as a possible D gene (6 bases). V shed 0 bases and J shed 4 bases, with 7 bases lying between them. Germline-derived CDR1 and CDR2 are MNHEY and SMNVEV (reference sequence). CDR3 size: 13 residues. CDR3 in amino acids: CASSLSQGYEQYF. CDR3 sequence (DNA): TGTGCCAGCAGTTTATCACAGGGTTACGAGCAGTACTTC.

This chain joins TRBV6-4 and TRBJ1-2; tentatively, D is TRBD1 (6 bases). The CDR3 consists of 20 residues. Trimming pared 0 bases from V and 4 bases from J, leaving 27 bases between. Per the germline V gene, CDR1 is MRHNA and CDR2 is SNTAGT. CDR3 nucleotides: TGTGCCAGCAGTGACTCGGGGGTTAGCCCTTTACAGGGACCTCTCTATGGCTACACCTTC. Residues: CASSDSGVSPLQGPLYGYTF.

This rearrangement joins TRBV29-1 to TRBJ2-1; the D is unclear. V was trimmed by 3 bases and J by 2 bases, leaving 2 bases between them. CDR3 size: 11 residues. Germline V gene sequence: CDR1 SQVTM, CDR2 ANQGSEA. CDR3 residues: CSVDTYNEQFF. In nucleotides, the CDR3 is TGCAGCGTTGACACCTACAATGAGCAGTTCTTC.

CDR3 region: CSIKTDTQYF. DNA of the CDR3: TGCAGCATAAAAACAGATACGCAGTATTTT. The genes are TRBV29-1 and TRBJ2-3, with D unclear. Germline assignment: CDR1 SQVTM and CDR2 ANQGSEA. The CDR3 consists of 10 residues. V gave up 8 bases and J gave up 3 bases, with 6 bases separating them.

The chain recombines TRBV6-5 with TRBJ2-7, with TRBD2 matching over 8 bases. The ends lost 5 bases at V and 0 bases at J; junction bases unmatched: 0. The CDR3 has 13 residues. Per germline, CDR1 MNHEY and CDR2 SVGAGI. The CDR3 reads CASSLAGSYEQYF. DNA of the CDR3: TGTGCCAGCAGTCTAGCGGGCTCCTACGAGCAGTACTTC.

The chain combines TRBV27 with TRBJ2-2; TRBD2 aligns across 8 bases. Looked up from germline, CDR1 is MNHEY and CDR2 is SMNVEV (reference sequence). After removal of 3 bases from V and 3 bases from J, the junction contained 3 bases not matched to a gene. The CDR3 is 15 amino acids. CDR3 sequence reads: CASSLFGGDTGELFF. The CDR3 DNA reads TGTGCCAGCAGTTTGTTCGGGGGGGACACCGGGGAGCTGTTTTTT.

The genes are TRBV27 and TRBJ2-7, with D possibly called TRBD1 or TRBD2 (6 bases each). The CDR3 runs 16 residues. The germline V gene encodes CDR1 MNHEY and CDR2 SMNVEV (reference sequence). Deletions cut 5 bases from V and 1 base from J, with 18 bases between. The CDR3 spells CASSLIRGEFSYEQYF. For the CDR3, the DNA is TGTGCCAGCAGTCTCATTAGGGGGGAGTTTTCCTACGAGCAGTACTTC.

In its sample, this clone was seen a few times. The rearrangement links TRBV27 to TRBJ2-7; TRBD1 aligns across 7 bases. V trimming: 0 bases; J trimming: 6 bases; junction bases outside the gene matches: 11. Germline CDR1 MNHEY, CDR2 SMNVEV (reference sequence). CDR3 size: 16 residues. In DNA form, the CDR3 reads TGTGCCAGCAGTTTATCGAGAGGGGGCGGCCGTCTCGAGCAGTACTTC. Protein: CASSLSRGGGRLEQYF.

The chain uses TRBV27 and TRBJ1-3; unclear D gene. Germline CDR1 MNHEY, CDR2 SMNVEV (reference sequence). The CDR3 is made up of 13 amino acids. Trimming took off 8 bases at V and 3 bases at J, with 11 bases between the two ends. CDR3 nucleotides: TGTGCCAGCCCCTTACGTAATGGAAACACCATATATTTT. It is translated as CASPLRNGNTIYF.

The chain has TRBV4-1 and TRBJ2-3; D may correspond to TRBD1 or TRBD2 (5 bases each). The CDR3 is made up of 15 amino acids. The V end lost 0 bases, the J end lost 4 bases, and 11 bases lay between the germline ends. Germline loops: CDR1 MGHRA, CDR2 YSYEKL. This chain's CDR3 is CASSQDRGGADTQYF. The CDR3 DNA is TGCGCCAGCAGCCAAGATCGGGGCGGAGCAGATACGCAGTATTTT.